This record looks at one T cell receptor beta chain sequence and its context. This entry belongs to a study of spatial heterogeneity in lung cancer. The CDR3 extends over 12 amino acids. The germline V gene has CDR1 ENHRY and CDR2 SYGVKD. V gave up 8 bases and J gave up 5 bases, with 13 bases separating them. Using its own MiXCR run on the 5' RACE reads, TCRdb lists one record per CDR3 protein. The sample contains 40,000 to 50,000 distinct CDR3 sequences, around 15% of which appear only once. Described time point: sample taken at primary tumor resection. Unsorted whole RNA from tumor, nontumor lung or frozen PBMC underwent sequencing.

J is TRBJ2-7 and V is TRBV10-3; D might be TRBD1 (6 bases). The receptor comes from a male donor with early-stage non-small cell lung cancer. Here the sequenced sample was PBMCs, taken at surgery. The CDR3 here is CAISGVRDEQYF. In nucleotides, the CDR3 is TGTGCCATCTCAGGGGTCCGGGACGAGCAGTACTTC.